A single sample is the source of the 31 T cell receptor beta chains below, sequenced in a study of shared clonotypes between healthy human individuals. The table came from immunoSEQ multiplex PCR; TCRdb's copy has only in-frame clones and leaves some out. Among some 1.1 million clones listed, roughly 80% were seen once. Sequenced material: memory CD4+ T cells from PBMCs. Subset defined: CD45RA-negative fraction. All receptors derive from a man aged 18 to 29 in good health. Some clones in this sample may be carry-over from other donors' samples.

The chain couples TRBV25-1 to TRBJ2-5, with 9 bases lining up with TRBD2. CDR3 length: 15 amino acids. Losses at the gene ends were 6 bases for V and 1 base for J; bases not matched to a gene: 6. Germline assignment: CDR1 MGHDK and CDR2 SYGVNS. The CDR3 region has the DNA TGTGCCAGCAGCAGACTAGCGGCTCTCCAAGAGACCCAGTACTTC. Protein: CASSRLAALQETQYF.

The table lists this clone with a few counts. The rearrangement uses TRBV11-2 and TRBJ1-3, with TRBD1 matching 7 bases. The CDR3 has 16 residues. V shed 5 bases and J 0 bases; nucleotides not matched to a gene: 7. Germline loops: CDR1 SGHAT, CDR2 FQNNGV. As DNA, the CDR3 is TGTGCCAGCAGCCGAATACAGGGGTTCTCTGGAAACACCATATATTTT. Translated: CASSRIQGFSGNTIYF.

Concerning this clone: A far more abundant clone sits one base away, making this likely a read error. Distinct nucleotide sequences in the sample also encode this CDR3. The chain carries TRBV10-3 and TRBJ1-5; TRBD1 is a possible D gene (6 bases). Germline V gene lookup returns CDR1 ENHRY and CDR2 SYGVKD. V was trimmed by 0 bases and J by 3 bases, leaving 12 bases between them. This CDR3 spans 16 amino acids. DNA of the CDR3: TGTGCCATCAGTGAGTCGACAGGAGGGGACAATCAGCCCCAGCATTTT. This translates into CAISESTGGDNQPQHF.

This clone showed up just once. This chain uses TRBV9 with TRBJ1-5, with 7 bases that match TRBD1. From germline, CDR1 is SGDLS and CDR2 YYNGEE. CDR3 length: 15 residues. After removal of 4 bases from V and 4 bases from J, the junction contained 8 bases not matched to a gene. CDR3 coding DNA: TGTGCCAGCAGCCTAGAACAGGGGACGAATCAGCCCCAGCATTTT. This gives the protein CASSLEQGTNQPQHF.

This clone occurred once. The chain combines TRBV28 with TRBJ1-5; no clear D. This CDR3 spans 15 amino acids. The germline V and J ends were trimmed by 1 base and 3 bases, with 10 bases remaining between them. The V gene's germline CDR1 is MDHEN and CDR2 SYDVKM. The chain's CDR3 is CASSLSARLNQPQHF. CDR3 nucleotide sequence: TGTGCCAGCAGTTTATCGGCCAGGCTCAATCAGCCCCAGCATTTT. The entire variable domain, with the rest obtained from reference TRBV28 and TRBJ1-5, is as follows: DVKVTQSSRYLVKRTGEKVFLECVQDMDHENMFWYRQDPGLGLRLIYFSYDVKMKEKGDIPEGYSVSREKKERFSLILESASTNQTSMYLCASSLSARLNQPQHFGDGTRLSIL.

J is TRBJ2-5 and V is TRBV6-1; D is unclear. The CDR3 length is 14 residues. The germline CDR1 and CDR2 sequences are MNHNS and SASEGT. The V and J ends lost 4 bases and 5 bases respectively, with 14 bases between them. CDR3 in DNA: TGTGCCAGCAGTGTTTGGAGACCTCGTGAGACCCAGTACTTC. This sequence encodes CASSVWRPRETQYF.

The rearrangement joins TRBV5-1 to TRBJ2-5; 7 nucleotides line up with TRBD2. The CDR3 sequence is 14 residues long. After removal of 2 bases from V and 3 bases from J, the junction contained 4 bases not matched to a gene. The germline CDR1 and CDR2 sequences are SGHRS and YFSETQ. CDR3 sequence: CASSFQGGKETQYF. CDR3 coding DNA: TGCGCCAGCAGCTTTCAGGGAGGGAAAGAGACCCAGTACTTC.

The chain recombines TRBV2 with TRBJ2-7; D is ambiguous. Trimming removed 5 bases from V and 4 bases from J, with 9 bases in between. The CDR3 is made up of 12 amino acids. Looked up from germline, CDR1 is SNHLY and CDR2 is FYNNEI. The CDR3 region is CASSYTEYEQYF. The CDR3 coding sequence is TGTGCCAGCAGTTATACGGAATACGAGCAGTACTTC.

V usage is TRBV9 and J usage is TRBJ2-7; a weak D match, TRBD2 (7 bases). The CDR3 sequence is 15 residues long. The V gene's germline CDR1 is SGDLS and CDR2 YYNGEE. V lost 0 bases, J lost 2 bases, and 12 bases lay in between. As DNA, the CDR3 is TGTGCCAGCAGCGTAGGCGGGGGCTCGGCCTACGAGCAGTACTTC. This encodes CASSVGGGSAYEQYF.

The rearrangement joins TRBV5-1 to TRBJ2-7; D may be TRBD2 (5 bases). Trimming pared 4 bases from V and 0 bases from J, leaving 14 bases between. Germline lookup yields CDR1 SGHRS and CDR2 YFSETQ. The CDR3 runs 15 residues. The CDR3 protein is CASSAEDESSYEQYF. In DNA, the CDR3 is TGCGCCAGCAGCGCGGAGGACGAGAGCTCCTACGAGCAGTACTTC.

J is TRBJ1-1 and V is TRBV18, with a weak D call TRBD1 (6 bases). This CDR3 has 14 residues. The germline V gene has CDR1 KGHSH and CDR2 LQKENI. With 9 bases removed from V and 5 bases from J, the gap between germline ends came to 19 bases. The CDR3: CASLQGTFWTEAFF. As DNA, the CDR3 is TGTGCCAGTTTACAGGGTACCTTTTGGACTGAAGCTTTCTTT. The whole variable domain, filled in from reference TRBV18 and TRBJ1-1, reads NAGVMQNPRHLVRRRGQEARLRCSPMKGHSHVYWYRQLPEEGLKFMVYLQKENIIDESGMPKERFSAEFPKEGPSILRIQQVVRGDSAAYFCASLQGTFWTEAFFGQGTRLTVV.

The chain couples TRBV2 to TRBJ1-5; D is unresolved. CDR1 is SNHLY, CDR2 FYNNEI, per germline. Trimming removed 6 bases at V and 3 bases at J, with 12 bases between. This CDR3 comprises 14 residues. In DNA, the CDR3 is TGTGCCAGCAGGCGGGCGGGCCTCAATCAGCCCCAGCATTTT. Protein sequence: CASRRAGLNQPQHF.

The J gene is TRBJ2-1, the V gene TRBV11-3; 9 nucleotides agree with TRBD2. This CDR3 has 18 residues. V trimming: 1 base; J trimming: 6 bases; junction bases outside the gene matches: 13. Looked up from germline, CDR1 is SGHNT and CDR2 is YENEEA. CDR3 in DNA: TGTGCCAGCAGCTTAGGTAGATGGTTAGCGGGAGTCGCCAATGAGCAGTTCTTC. Residues: CASSLGRWLAGVANEQFF.

The table lists this clone with many counts. The chain combines TRBV28 with TRBJ2-4; 8 positions match TRBD1. V lost 5 bases to trimming and J lost 0 bases; unmatched junction nucleotides: 3. The length of the CDR3 is 15 residues. CDR1 and CDR2 (germline): MDHEN, SYDVKM. The CDR3 loop is CASSTTGVAKNIQYF. The CDR3 nucleotides read TGTGCCAGCAGTACGACAGGGGTAGCCAAAAACATTCAGTACTTC.

The chain combines TRBV7-2 with TRBJ2-5, with a tentative D call TRBD2 (7 bases). V shed 7 bases and J shed 4 bases, with 16 bases lying between them. The CDR3 length is 14 residues. Germline-derived CDR1 and CDR2 are SGHTA and FQGNSA. This chain's CDR3 is CASNPRGGVETQYF. As DNA, the CDR3 is TGTGCCAGCAACCCAAGGGGGGGGGTAGAGACCCAGTACTTC.

This clone was recorded a few times. The rearrangement uses TRBV5-4 and TRBJ2-2; D unresolved. CDR3 length: 20 amino acids. The germline V and J ends were trimmed by 2 bases and 0 bases, with 23 bases remaining between them. Germline V gene data show CDR1 as SGHNT and CDR2 as YYREEE (reference sequence). CDR3 protein: CASSFFITRRVTSNTGELFF. The CDR3 DNA is TGTGCCAGCAGCTTTTTCATAACCCGGCGAGTGACTTCGAACACCGGGGAGCTGTTTTTT. The entire variable domain, with the rest obtained from reference TRBV5-4 and TRBJ2-2, is as follows: ETGVTQSPTHLIKTRGQQVTLRCSSQSGHNTVSWYQQALGQGPQFIFQYYREEENGRGNFPPRFSGLQFPNYSSELNVNALELDDSALYLCASSFFITRRVTSNTGELFFGEGSRLTVL.

This rearrangement joins TRBV6-1 to TRBJ1-5, with D uncertain. Per the germline V gene, CDR1 is MNHNS and CDR2 is SASEGT. CDR3 length equals 11 residues. Trimming cost V 3 bases and J 7 bases, with 4 bases left between them. Written as DNA, the CDR3 is TGTGCCAGCAGTGACCCGCAGCCCCAGCATTTT. Translating it yields CASSDPQPQHF.

The J gene is TRBJ2-7, the V gene TRBV7-9; TRBD1 agrees at 7 bases. V trimming: 3 bases; J trimming: 3 bases; junction bases outside the gene matches: 5. Germline V lookup: CDR1 SEHNR, CDR2 FQNEAQ (reference sequence). The CDR3 has 14 residues. In DNA, the CDR3 is TGTGCCAGCAGCTTCGGGACAGAGGGCTACGAGCAGTACTTC. This codes for CASSFGTEGYEQYF. Supplemented by reference TRBV7-9 and TRBJ2-7, the full variable domain reads DTGVSQNPRHKITKRGQNVTFRCDPISEHNRLYWYRQTLGQGPEFLTYFQNEAQLEKSRLLSDRFSAERPKGSFSTLEIQRTEQGDSAMYLCASSFGTEGYEQYFGPGTRLTVT.

The genes are TRBV18 and TRBJ2-3; 10 bases match TRBD2. The trim removed 3 bases at V and 3 bases at J, leaving 6 bases unmatched. The CDR3 covers 16 residues. The V gene's germline CDR1 is KGHSH and CDR2 LQKENI. The CDR3 DNA is TGTGCCAGCTCACCTCTCGGGACTAGCGCAACAGATACGCAGTATTTT. This encodes CASSPLGTSATDTQYF.

Of note for this clone: A much larger clonotype is one base distant, so this may be a read error. Other nucleotide sequences in the sample specify the same CDR3. This sequence joins TRBV28 and TRBJ1-6; TRBD1 matches at 9 bases. Germline trimming cut 6 bases from V and 2 bases from J; bases unmatched to any gene: 2. CDR3 length: 15 amino acids. Germline-derived CDR1 and CDR2 are MDHEN and SYDVKM. In DNA form, the CDR3 reads TGTGCCAGCAGAGGACAGGGGACCTATAATTCACCCCTCCACTTT. It encodes CASRGQGTYNSPLHF.

The J gene is TRBJ1-3, the V gene TRBV2; weak D call: TRBD1 (5 bases). The CDR3 length is 15 residues. The germline V gene has CDR1 SNHLY and CDR2 FYNNEI. Trimming took off 6 bases at V and 0 bases at J, with 12 bases between the two ends. In DNA, the CDR3 is TGTGCCAGCAGGGGGGACCTGCCCTCTGGAAACACCATATATTTT. Translated: CASRGDLPSGNTIYF.

The V call is TRBV10-3, the J call TRBJ1-1; D may be TRBD1 (5 bases). This CDR3 has 14 amino acids. The germline CDR1 and CDR2 sequences are ENHRY and SYGVKD. Trimming took 5 bases from V and 2 from J, leaving 12 bases between them. CDR3 sequence reads: CAISRQTSNTEAFF. The CDR3 nucleotides read TGTGCCATCAGTCGACAGACTTCTAACACTGAAGCTTTCTTT.

The J gene is TRBJ2-5, the V gene TRBV14, with 8 bases matching TRBD2. Near its end, the DNA agrees better with TRBJ2-7, so the J call may be wrong. In germline, CDR1 is SGHDN, CDR2 FVKESK. This CDR3 region has 18 residues. Written as DNA, the CDR3 is TGTGCCAGCAGCCACCGGAAAAAAGCGGGAGCCCCCCTGGGCGAGCAGTACTTC. Translating it yields CASSHRKKAGAPLGEQYF.

This clone was detected only a few times. The same CDR3 arises from other DNA sequences in this sample as well. The J gene is TRBJ1-2, the V gene TRBV30, with TRBD1 as a possible D gene (5 bases). Germline lookup yields CDR1 GTSNPN and CDR2 SVGIG (reference sequence). This CDR3 contains 12 residues. V lost 7 bases and J 4 bases, leaving 13 bases between the germline ends. CDR3 nucleotide sequence: TGTGCCTCCCCGGGCCAGGGCTATGGCTACACCTTC. Protein: CASPGQGYGYTF. Full variable domain (rest looked up from reference TRBV30 and TRBJ1-2): SQTIHQWPATLVQPVGSPLSLECTVEGTSNPNLYWYRQAAGRGLQLLFYSVGIGQISSEVPQNLSASRPQDRQFILSSKKLLLSDSGFYLCASPGQGYGYTFGSGTRLTVV.

The V call is TRBV21-1, the J call TRBJ2-2; the table's D call, TRBD1, has no DNA check behind it. TRBV21-1 is a pseudogene locus. This CDR3 has 21 residues. Here the CDR3 reads CASSKPTGPPFKRPETGELFF. For the CDR3, the DNA is TGTGCCAGCAGCAAACCCACAGGGCCGCCCTTTAAACGCCCGGAAACCGGGGAGCTGTTTTTT.

The gene calls are TRBV28 and TRBJ2-1; D possibly corresponds to TRBD2 (5 bases). With 10 bases removed from V and 5 bases from J, the gap between germline ends came to 21 bases. CDR1 and CDR2 from the germline V gene are MDHEN and SYDVKM. This CDR3 spans 15 amino acids. The CDR3 reads CAITTVAGEDNEQFF. In DNA form, the CDR3 reads TGTGCCATAACCACGGTCGCGGGTGAGGACAATGAGCAGTTCTTC.

The genes are TRBV6-1 and TRBJ2-5, with D possibly matching TRBD2 (5 bases). Germline loops: CDR1 MNHNS, CDR2 SASEGT. The CDR3 is 13 residues long. Deletions cut 7 bases from V and 11 bases from J, with 20 bases between. In DNA form, the CDR3 reads TGTGCCAGCAAAATGTGGGAGTCAAGGGAGCAGTACTTC. Its translation is CASKMWESREQYF.

The CDR3 loop reads CASSPGSGSTGELFF. The CDR3 region has the DNA TGTGCCAGCAGCCCGGGCTCGGGGAGCACCGGGGAGCTGTTTTTT. The chain combines TRBV7-3 with TRBJ2-2; D is possibly TRBD2 (5 bases). The CDR3 totals 15 residues. Germline values: CDR1 SGHTA, CDR2 FQGTGA. The V end lost 5 bases, the J end lost 4 bases, and 14 bases lay between the germline ends.

In its sample, this clone was seen a few times. V gene TRBV5-4 combines with J gene TRBJ1-5; possible D gene TRBD1, 5 bases. Germline V gene data show CDR1 as SGHNT and CDR2 as YYREEE (reference sequence). The CDR3 sequence is 13 residues long. Trimming pared 0 bases from V and 7 bases from J, leaving 8 bases between. CDR3: CASSLGRGQPQHF. CDR3 nucleotide sequence: TGTGCCAGCAGCTTGGGGCGGGGGCAGCCCCAGCATTTT.

This chain links TRBV7-8 with TRBJ2-3; D unclear. V shed 3 bases and J shed 0 bases, with 10 bases lying between them. Germline CDR1 is SGHVS and CDR2 is FQNEAQ. This CDR3 region has 15 residues. Written as DNA, the CDR3 is TGTGCCAGCAGCTTGGTGTTCGGAAGCACAGATACGCAGTATTTT. Its translation is CASSLVFGSTDTQYF.

A note on this clone: The same CDR3 arises from other DNA sequences in this sample as well. The chain employs TRBV5-1 and TRBJ2-5, with D possibly called TRBD1 or TRBD2 (6 bases each). V lost 0 bases and J lost 3, with 9 bases in between. The germline V gene encodes CDR1 SGHRS and CDR2 YFSETQ. The CDR3 runs to 14 residues. The DNA for the CDR3 is TGCGCCAGCAGCTTGGTGGGGGGCAAAGAGACCCAGTACTTC. Translating it yields CASSLVGGKETQYF.